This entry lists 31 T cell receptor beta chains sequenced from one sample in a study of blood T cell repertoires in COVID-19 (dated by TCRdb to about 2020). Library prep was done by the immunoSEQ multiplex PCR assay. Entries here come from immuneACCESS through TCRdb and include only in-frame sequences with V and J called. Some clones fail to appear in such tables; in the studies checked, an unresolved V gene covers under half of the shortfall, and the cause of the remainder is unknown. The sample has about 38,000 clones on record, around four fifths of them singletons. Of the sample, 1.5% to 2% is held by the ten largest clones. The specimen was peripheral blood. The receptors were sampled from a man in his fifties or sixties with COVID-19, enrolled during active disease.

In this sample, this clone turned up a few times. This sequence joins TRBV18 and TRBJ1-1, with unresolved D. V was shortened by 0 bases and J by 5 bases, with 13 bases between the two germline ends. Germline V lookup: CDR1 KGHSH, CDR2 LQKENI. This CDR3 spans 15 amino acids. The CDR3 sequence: CASSPPWVGGTEAFF. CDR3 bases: TGTGCCAGCTCACCACCGTGGGTGGGAGGGACTGAAGCTTTCTTT.

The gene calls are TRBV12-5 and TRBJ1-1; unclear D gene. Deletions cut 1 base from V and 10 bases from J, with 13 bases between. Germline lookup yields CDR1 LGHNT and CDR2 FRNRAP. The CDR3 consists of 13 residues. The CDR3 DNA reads TGTGCTAGTGGTTTGGCACCCCTGGGCCCAGCTTTCTTT. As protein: CASGLAPLGPAFF.

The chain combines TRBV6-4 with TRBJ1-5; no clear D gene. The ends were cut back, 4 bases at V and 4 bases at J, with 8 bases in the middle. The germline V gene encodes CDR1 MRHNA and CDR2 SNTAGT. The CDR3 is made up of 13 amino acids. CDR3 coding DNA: TGTGCCAGCAGTGTTGAGAGGAATCAGCCCCAGCATTTT. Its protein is CASSVERNQPQHF.

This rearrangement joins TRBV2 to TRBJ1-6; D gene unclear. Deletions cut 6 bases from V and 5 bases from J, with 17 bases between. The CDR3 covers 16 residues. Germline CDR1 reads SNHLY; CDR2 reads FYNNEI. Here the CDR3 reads CASRPLRASDNSPLHF. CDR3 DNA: TGTGCCAGCAGACCCTTGAGGGCTTCGGATAATTCACCCCTCCACTTT.

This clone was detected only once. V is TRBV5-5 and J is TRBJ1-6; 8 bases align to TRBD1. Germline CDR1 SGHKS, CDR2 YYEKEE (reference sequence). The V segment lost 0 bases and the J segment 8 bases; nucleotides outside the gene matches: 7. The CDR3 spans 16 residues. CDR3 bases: TGTGCCAGCAGCTTGGTGGGACAGGTCGGGGATTCACCCCTCCACTTT. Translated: CASSLVGQVGDSPLHF. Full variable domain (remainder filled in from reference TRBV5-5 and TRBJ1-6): DAGVTQSPTHLIKTRGQQVTLRCSPISGHKSVSWYQQVLGQGPQFIFQYYEKEERGRGNFPDRFSARQFPNYSSELNVNALLLGDSALYLCASSLVGQVGDSPLHFGNGTRLTVT.

CDR3 amino acids: CASSPGQISGNTIYF. As DNA, the CDR3 is TGCGCCAGCAGCCCCGGACAAATCTCTGGAAACACCATATATTTT. This chain links TRBV10-2 with TRBJ1-3; tentatively, D is TRBD1 (5 bases). The CDR3 spans 15 residues. Germline lookup yields CDR1 WSHSY and CDR2 SAAADI. Trimming removed 6 bases at V and 0 bases at J, with 12 bases between.

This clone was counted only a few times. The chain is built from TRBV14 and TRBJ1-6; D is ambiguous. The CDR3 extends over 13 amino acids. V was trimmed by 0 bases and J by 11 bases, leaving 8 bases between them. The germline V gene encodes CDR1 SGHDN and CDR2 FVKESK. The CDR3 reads CASSQDLAAPLHF. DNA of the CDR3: TGTGCCAGCAGCCAAGATCTAGCAGCACCCCTCCACTTT. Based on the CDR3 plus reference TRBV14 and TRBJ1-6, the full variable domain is EAGVTQFPSHSVIEKGQTVTLRCDPISGHDNLYWYRRVMGKEIKFLLHFVKESKQDESGMPNNRFLAERTGGTYSTLKVQPAELEDSGVYFCASSQDLAAPLHFGNGTRLTVT.

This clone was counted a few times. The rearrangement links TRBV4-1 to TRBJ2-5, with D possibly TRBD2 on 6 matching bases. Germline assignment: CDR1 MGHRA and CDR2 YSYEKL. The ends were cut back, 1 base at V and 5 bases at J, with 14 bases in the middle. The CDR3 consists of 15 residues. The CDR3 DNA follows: TGCGCCAGCAGCCAAGCCTACAGCGCGGGGGAGACCCAGTACTTC. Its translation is CASSQAYSAGETQYF.

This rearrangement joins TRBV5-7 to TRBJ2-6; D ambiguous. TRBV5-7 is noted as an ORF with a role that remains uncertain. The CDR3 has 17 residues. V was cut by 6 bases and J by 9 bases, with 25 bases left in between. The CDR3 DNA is TGTGCCAGCATGGTAAATCTGCGTACAAAGTCGGGCAACGTCCTGACTTTC. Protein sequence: CASMVNLRTKSGNVLTF.

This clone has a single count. The CDR3 nucleotides are TGTGCCAGCAGTGAAGTTACAGGGGGCCCTAGGACTGAAGCTTTCTTT. Residues: CASSEVTGGPRTEAFF. V is TRBV2 and J is TRBJ1-1; 9 positions match TRBD1. The CDR3 sequence is 16 residues long. Germline V lookup: CDR1 SNHLY, CDR2 FYNNEI. V shed 1 base, J shed 5 bases, and the junction held 8 bases outside the gene matches.

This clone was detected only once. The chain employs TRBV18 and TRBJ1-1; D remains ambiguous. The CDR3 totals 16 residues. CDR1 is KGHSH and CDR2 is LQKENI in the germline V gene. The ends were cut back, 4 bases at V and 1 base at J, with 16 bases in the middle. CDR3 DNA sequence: TGTGCCAGCTCACTAACCGGCCCCACGGGGAACACTGAAGCTTTCTTT. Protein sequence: CASSLTGPTGNTEAFF.

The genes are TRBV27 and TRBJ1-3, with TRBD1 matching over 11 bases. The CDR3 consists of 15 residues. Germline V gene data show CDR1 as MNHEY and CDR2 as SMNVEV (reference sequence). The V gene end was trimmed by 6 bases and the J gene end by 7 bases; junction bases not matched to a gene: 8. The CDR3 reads CASSPWGQGGNTIYF. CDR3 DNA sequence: TGTGCCAGCAGCCCTTGGGGACAGGGGGGGAACACCATATATTTT.

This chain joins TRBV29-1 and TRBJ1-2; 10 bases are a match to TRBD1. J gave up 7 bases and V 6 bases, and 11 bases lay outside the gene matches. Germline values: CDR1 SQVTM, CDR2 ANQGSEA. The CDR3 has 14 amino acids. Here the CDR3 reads CSVKTGTGVSGYTF. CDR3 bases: TGCAGCGTCAAAACCGGGACAGGGGTCAGTGGCTACACCTTC.

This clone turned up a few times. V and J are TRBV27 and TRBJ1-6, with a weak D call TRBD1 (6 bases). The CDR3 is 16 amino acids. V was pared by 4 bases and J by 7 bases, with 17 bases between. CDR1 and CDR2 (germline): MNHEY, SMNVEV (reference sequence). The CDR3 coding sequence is TGTGCCAGCAGTTCCCGCACAGGGCGGTGGAATTCACCCCTCCACTTT. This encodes CASSSRTGRWNSPLHF.

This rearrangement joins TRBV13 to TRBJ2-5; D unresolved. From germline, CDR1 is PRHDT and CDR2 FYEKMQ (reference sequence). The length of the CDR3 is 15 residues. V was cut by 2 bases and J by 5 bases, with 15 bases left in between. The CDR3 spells CASSLRVAHGETQYF. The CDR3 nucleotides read TGTGCCAGCAGCTTACGGGTGGCACATGGTGAGACCCAGTACTTC.

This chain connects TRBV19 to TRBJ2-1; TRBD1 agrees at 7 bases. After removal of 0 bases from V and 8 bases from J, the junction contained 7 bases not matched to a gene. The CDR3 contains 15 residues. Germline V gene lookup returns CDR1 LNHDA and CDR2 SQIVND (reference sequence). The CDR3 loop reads CASSIDMRQGYEQFF. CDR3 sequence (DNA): TGTGCCAGTAGTATAGATATGAGACAGGGCTATGAGCAGTTCTTC.

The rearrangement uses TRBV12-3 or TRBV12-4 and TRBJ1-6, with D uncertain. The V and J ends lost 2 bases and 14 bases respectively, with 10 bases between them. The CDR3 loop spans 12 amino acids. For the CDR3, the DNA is TGTGCCAGCAGTTTAAAACCCTCGGCCCTCCACTTT. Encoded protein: CASSLKPSALHF.

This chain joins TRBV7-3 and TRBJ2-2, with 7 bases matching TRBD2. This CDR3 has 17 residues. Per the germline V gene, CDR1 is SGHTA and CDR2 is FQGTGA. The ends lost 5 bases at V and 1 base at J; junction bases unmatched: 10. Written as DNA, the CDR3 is TGTGCCAGCAGCCCCGTGGTTAGCGGGCTGAACACCGGGGAGCTGTTTTTT. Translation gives CASSPVVSGLNTGELFF.

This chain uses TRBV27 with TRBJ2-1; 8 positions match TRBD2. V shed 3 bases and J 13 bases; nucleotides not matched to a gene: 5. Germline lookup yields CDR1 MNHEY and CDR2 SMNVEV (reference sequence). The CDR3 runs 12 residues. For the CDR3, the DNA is TGTGCCAGCAGTTTTCCGGGACTAGGACAGTTCTTC. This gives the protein CASSFPGLGQFF.

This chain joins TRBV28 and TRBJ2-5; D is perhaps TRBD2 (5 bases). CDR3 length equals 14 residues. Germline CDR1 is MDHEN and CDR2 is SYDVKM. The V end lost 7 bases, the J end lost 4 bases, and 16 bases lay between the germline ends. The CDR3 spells CASTTTSGLETQYF. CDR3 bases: TGTGCCAGCACTACGACCTCGGGGTTAGAGACCCAGTACTTC. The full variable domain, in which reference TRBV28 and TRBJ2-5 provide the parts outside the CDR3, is DVKVTQSSRYLVKRTGEKVFLECVQDMDHENMFWYRQDPGLGLRLIYFSYDVKMKEKGDIPEGYSVSREKKERFSLILESASTNQTSMYLCASTTTSGLETQYFGPGTRLLVL.

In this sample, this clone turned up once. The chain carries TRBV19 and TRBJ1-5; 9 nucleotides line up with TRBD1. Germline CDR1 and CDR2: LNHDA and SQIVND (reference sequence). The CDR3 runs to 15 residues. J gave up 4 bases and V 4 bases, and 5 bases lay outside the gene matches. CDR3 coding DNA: TGTGCCAGTAGTACCCTGGGGACAGGGAATCAGCCCCAGCATTTT. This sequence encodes CASSTLGTGNQPQHF.

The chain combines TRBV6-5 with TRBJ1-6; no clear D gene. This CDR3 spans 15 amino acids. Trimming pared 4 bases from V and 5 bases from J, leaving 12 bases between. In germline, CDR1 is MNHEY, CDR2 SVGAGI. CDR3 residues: CASSFSPGDNSPLHF. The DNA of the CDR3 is TGTGCCAGCAGTTTCTCGCCCGGGGATAATTCACCCCTCCACTTT.

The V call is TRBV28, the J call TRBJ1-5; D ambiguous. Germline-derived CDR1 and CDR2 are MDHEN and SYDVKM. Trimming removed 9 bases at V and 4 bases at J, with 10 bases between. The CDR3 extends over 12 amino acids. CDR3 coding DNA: TGTGCCAGTTGGTCGGGGAATCAGCCCCAGCATTTT. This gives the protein CASWSGNQPQHF.

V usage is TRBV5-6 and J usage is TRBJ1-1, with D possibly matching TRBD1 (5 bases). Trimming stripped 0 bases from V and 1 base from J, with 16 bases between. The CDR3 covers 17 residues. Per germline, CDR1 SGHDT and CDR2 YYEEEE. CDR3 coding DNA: TGTGCCAGCAGCTTGGCCGGAGGGGCCAACAAGAACACTGAAGCTTTCTTT. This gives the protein CASSLAGGANKNTEAFF.

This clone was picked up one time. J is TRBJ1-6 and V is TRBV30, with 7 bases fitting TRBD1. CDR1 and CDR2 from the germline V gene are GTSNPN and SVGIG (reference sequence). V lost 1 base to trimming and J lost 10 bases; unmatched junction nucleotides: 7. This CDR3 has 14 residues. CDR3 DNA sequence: TGTGCCTGGAGTGAGGGGGCATCTCGCTCACCCCTCCACTTT. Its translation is CAWSEGASRSPLHF.

The CDR3 coding sequence is TGTGCCAGCAGTTTCCCCGGACAGGGTCAAGGGCCCCAGCATTTT. Residues: CASSFPGQGQGPQHF. This chain connects TRBV6-6 to TRBJ1-5, with 8 bases aligning to TRBD1. The junction had 11 bases not matched to a gene; V was cut back by 4 bases and J by 9 bases. Germline values: CDR1 MNHNY, CDR2 SVGAGI (reference sequence). The CDR3 is made up of 15 amino acids.

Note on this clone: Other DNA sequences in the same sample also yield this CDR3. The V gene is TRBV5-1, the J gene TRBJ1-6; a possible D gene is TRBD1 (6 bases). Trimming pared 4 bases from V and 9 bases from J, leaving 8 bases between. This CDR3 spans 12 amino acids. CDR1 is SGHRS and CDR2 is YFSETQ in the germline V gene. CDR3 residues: CASSPQGSPLHF. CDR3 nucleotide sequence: TGCGCCAGCAGCCCACAGGGTTCACCCCTCCACTTT.

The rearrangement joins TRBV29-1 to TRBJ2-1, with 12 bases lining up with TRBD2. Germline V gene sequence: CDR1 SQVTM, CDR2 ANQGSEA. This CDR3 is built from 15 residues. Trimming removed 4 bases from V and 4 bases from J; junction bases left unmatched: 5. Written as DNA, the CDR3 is TGCAGCGTTGTGCTAGCGGGAGGGCCTTACAATGAGCAGTTCTTC. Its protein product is CSVVLAGGPYNEQFF.

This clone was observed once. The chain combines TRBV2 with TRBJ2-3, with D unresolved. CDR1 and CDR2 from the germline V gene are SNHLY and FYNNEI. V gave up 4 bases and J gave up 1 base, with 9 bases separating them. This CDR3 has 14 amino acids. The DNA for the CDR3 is TGTGCCAGCAGTGTCCAGGCCGGCACAGATACGCAGTATTTT. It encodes CASSVQAGTDTQYF.

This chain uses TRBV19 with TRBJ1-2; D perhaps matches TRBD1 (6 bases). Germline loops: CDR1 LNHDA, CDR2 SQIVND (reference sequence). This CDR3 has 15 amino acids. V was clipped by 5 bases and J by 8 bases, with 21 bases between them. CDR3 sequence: CASSSGTPGGGGYTF. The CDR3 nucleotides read TGTGCCAGTAGTTCCGGGACACCGGGTGGCGGGGGCTACACCTTC. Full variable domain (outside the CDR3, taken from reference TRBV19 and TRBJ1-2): DGGITQSPKYLFRKEGQNVTLSCEQNLNHDAMYWYRQDPGQGLRLIYYSQIVNDFQKGDIAEGYSVSREKKESFPLTVTSAQKNPTAFYLCASSSGTPGGGGYTFGSGTRLTVV.

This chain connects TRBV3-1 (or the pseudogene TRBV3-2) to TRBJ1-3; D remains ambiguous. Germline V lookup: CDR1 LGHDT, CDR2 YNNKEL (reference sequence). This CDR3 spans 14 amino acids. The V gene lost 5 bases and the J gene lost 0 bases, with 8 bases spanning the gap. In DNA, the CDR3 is TGTGCCAGCAGCGCTCAAGCCTCTGGAAACACCATATATTTT. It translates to CASSAQASGNTIYF.